The 9 T cell receptor beta chains below were found in one sample sequenced in a study of blood T cell repertoires in COVID-19. Clones were sequenced by immunoSEQ multiplex PCR, and TCRdb holds only the in-frame ones, with some missing. The repertoire consists of 120,000 to 150,000 clones, with under 85% occurring once and the leading ten covering over 6.5%. Sample: peripheral blood. All receptors derive from a man aged 50-59 years with active or convalescent COVID-19.

The chain carries TRBV28 and TRBJ1-5; unclear D gene. The CDR3 totals 14 residues. V was shortened by 7 bases and J by 4 bases, with 14 bases between the two germline ends. Germline V gene data show CDR1 as MDHEN and CDR2 as SYDVKM. Here the CDR3 DNA reads TGTGCCAGCAACCCCCGGGGTCCGAATCAGCCCCAGCATTTT. Translated, it gives CASNPRGPNQPQHF. The full variable domain, rest sourced from reference TRBV28 and TRBJ1-5, is DVKVTQSSRYLVKRTGEKVFLECVQDMDHENMFWYRQDPGLGLRLIYFSYDVKMKEKGDIPEGYSVSREKKERFSLILESASTNQTSMYLCASNPRGPNQPQHFGDGTRLSIL.

The rearrangement links TRBV19 to TRBJ1-2; TRBD1 matches 7 bases. With 5 bases clipped from V and 3 bases from J, the junction kept 12 bases outside the gene matches. The CDR3 totals 16 residues. The germline CDR1 and CDR2 sequences are LNHDA and SQIVND (reference sequence). The chain's CDR3 is CASSAGTVLWDYGYTF. The CDR3 bases are TGTGCCAGTAGTGCCGGGACAGTCCTATGGGACTATGGCTACACCTTC.

The gene calls are TRBV15 and TRBJ2-1; TRBD2 matches at 8 bases. Germline V CDR1 and CDR2: LNHNV, YYDKDF (reference sequence). This CDR3 contains 16 residues. Trimming at V came to 0 bases and at J to 2 bases, leaving 3 bases not matched to a gene. The CDR3 sequence is CATSRDISGAYNEQFF. CDR3 DNA sequence: TGTGCCACCAGCAGAGATATTAGCGGGGCCTACAATGAGCAGTTCTTC.

The V and J genes are TRBV9 and TRBJ2-4; 12 nucleotides agree with TRBD2. Germline V gene data show CDR1 as SGDLS and CDR2 as YYNGEE. J was trimmed by 9 bases and V by 3 bases; bases with no gene match: 7. The CDR3 totals 15 residues. CDR3 amino acids: CASSARTSGTGIQYF. The CDR3 DNA sequence: TGTGCCAGCAGCGCAAGGACTAGCGGGACGGGCATTCAGTACTTC. Looking up the rest from reference TRBV9 and TRBJ2-4 gives the full variable domain: DSGVTQTPKHLITATGQRVTLRCSPRSGDLSVYWYQQSLDQGLQFLIQYYNGEERAKGNILERFSAQQFPDLHSELNLSSLELGDSALYFCASSARTSGTGIQYFGAGTRLSVL.

The chain has TRBV4-1 and TRBJ2-3; D is unclear. V was trimmed by 2 bases and J by 2 bases, leaving 2 bases between them. There are 12 residues in the CDR3. Germline V gives CDR1 MGHRA, CDR2 YSYEKL. This chain's CDR3 is CASSQLTDTQYF. DNA of the CDR3: TGCGCCAGCAGCCAACTCACAGATACGCAGTATTTT.

This chain connects TRBV7-3 to TRBJ2-3; perhaps TRBD2 as D (7 bases). The germline V gene encodes CDR1 SGHTA and CDR2 FQGTGA. The CDR3 sequence is 19 residues long. V was pared by 1 base and J by 0 bases, with 20 bases between. CDR3 residues: CASSLNKFRGALSTDTQYF. CDR3 in DNA: TGTGCCAGCAGCTTAAATAAATTTCGGGGGGCTCTGAGCACAGATACGCAGTATTTT.

The chain uses TRBV5-8 and TRBJ1-5, with D tentatively TRBD1 (6 bases). Trimming took 2 bases from V and 5 from J, leaving 14 bases between them. Germline V gene lookup returns CDR1 SGHTS and CDR2 YDEGEE. The CDR3 has 15 amino acids. Here the CDR3 reads CASSFRTERYQPQHF. DNA of the CDR3: TGTGCCAGCAGCTTTAGGACAGAGCGATATCAGCCCCAGCATTTT.

With regard to this clone: A much larger clone lies a single base off, so this may be a read error. The DNA of the CDR3 is TGTGCCAGCAGCTGGACAGCGAACACTGAAGCTTTCTTT. Translation gives CASSWTANTEAFF. The V and J genes are TRBV5-4 and TRBJ1-1; TRBD1 might be the D (6 bases). The germline V gene encodes CDR1 SGHNT and CDR2 YYREEE (reference sequence). The length of the CDR3 is 13 residues. Trimming took off 3 bases at V and 1 base at J, with 7 bases between the two ends.

This clone was detected once. The chain couples TRBV5-1 to TRBJ2-7; 7 bases line up with TRBD1. This CDR3 spans 17 amino acids. Germline trimming cut 4 bases from V and 2 bases from J; bases unmatched to any gene: 15. Germline V gene sequence: CDR1 SGHRS, CDR2 YFSETQ. The CDR3: CASSLLRDSLSAYEQYF. The DNA of the CDR3 is TGCGCCAGCAGCCTCCTCCGGGACAGCCTTTCGGCCTACGAGCAGTACTTC.